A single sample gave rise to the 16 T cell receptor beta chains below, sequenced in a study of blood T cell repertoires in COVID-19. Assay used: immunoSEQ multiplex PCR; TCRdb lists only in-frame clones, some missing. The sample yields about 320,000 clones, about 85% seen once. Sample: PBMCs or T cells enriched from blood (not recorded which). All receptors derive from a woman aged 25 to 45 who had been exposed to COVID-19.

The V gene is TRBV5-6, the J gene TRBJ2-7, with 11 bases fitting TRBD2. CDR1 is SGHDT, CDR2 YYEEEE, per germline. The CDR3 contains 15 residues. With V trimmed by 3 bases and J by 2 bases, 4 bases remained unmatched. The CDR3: CASSWGTSGTYEQYF. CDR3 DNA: TGTGCCAGCAGCTGGGGGACTAGCGGAACCTACGAGCAGTACTTC.

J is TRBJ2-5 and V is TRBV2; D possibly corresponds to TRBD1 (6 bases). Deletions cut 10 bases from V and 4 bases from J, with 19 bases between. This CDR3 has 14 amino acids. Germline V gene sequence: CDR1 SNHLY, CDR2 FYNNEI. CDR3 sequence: CANTDRTGRETQYF. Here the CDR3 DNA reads TGTGCCAACACCGACCGTACAGGGAGAGAGACCCAGTACTTC.

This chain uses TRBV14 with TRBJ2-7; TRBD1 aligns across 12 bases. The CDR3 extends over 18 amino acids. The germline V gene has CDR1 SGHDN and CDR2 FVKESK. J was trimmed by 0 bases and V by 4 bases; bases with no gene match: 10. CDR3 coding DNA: TGTGCCAGCAGCCCGTCCCGGGACAGGGGGCGGAGCTCCTACGAGCAGTACTTC. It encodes CASSPSRDRGRSSYEQYF.

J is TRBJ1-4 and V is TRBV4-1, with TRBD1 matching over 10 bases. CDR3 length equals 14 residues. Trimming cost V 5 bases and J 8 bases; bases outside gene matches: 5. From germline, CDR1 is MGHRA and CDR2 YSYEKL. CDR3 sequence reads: CASSAGTGVEKLFF. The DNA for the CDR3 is TGCGCCAGCAGCGCCGGGACAGGGGTCGAAAAACTGTTTTTT.

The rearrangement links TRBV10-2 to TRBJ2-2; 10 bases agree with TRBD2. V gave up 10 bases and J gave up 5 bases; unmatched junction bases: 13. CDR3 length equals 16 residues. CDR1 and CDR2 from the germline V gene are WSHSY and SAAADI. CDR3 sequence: CATTFFGTSDTGELFF. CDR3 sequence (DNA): TGCGCCACCACTTTTTTCGGGACTAGCGATACCGGGGAGCTGTTTTTT.

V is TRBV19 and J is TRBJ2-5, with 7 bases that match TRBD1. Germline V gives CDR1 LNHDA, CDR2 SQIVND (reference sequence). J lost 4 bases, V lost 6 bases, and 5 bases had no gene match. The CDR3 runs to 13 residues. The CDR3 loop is CASRQGFGETQYF. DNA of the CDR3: TGTGCCAGTAGACAGGGGTTCGGAGAGACCCAGTACTTC.

Here the CDR3 DNA reads TGTGCCAGCAGTTTATTGGGGGACAGGGTGGACTATGGCTACACCTTC. As protein: CASSLLGDRVDYGYTF. J is TRBJ1-2 and V is TRBV27, with 9 bases that match TRBD1. This CDR3 has 16 residues. V was clipped by 1 base and J by 3 bases; unmatched bases: 6. CDR1 and CDR2 from the germline V gene are MNHEY and SMNVEV (reference sequence).

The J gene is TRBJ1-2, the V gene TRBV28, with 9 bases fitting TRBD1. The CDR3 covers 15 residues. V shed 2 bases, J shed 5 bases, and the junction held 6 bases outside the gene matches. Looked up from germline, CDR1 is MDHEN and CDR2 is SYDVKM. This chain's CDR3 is CASSLPGQGIYGYTF. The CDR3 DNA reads TGTGCCAGCAGTTTACCGGGACAGGGAATATATGGCTACACCTTC.

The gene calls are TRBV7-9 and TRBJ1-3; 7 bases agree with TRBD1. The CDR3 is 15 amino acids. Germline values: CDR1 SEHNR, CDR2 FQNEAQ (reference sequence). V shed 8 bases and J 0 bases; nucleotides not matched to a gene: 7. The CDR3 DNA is TGTGCCAGCGGCAGGACAGGCAACTCTGGAAACACCATATATTTT. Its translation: CASGRTGNSGNTIYF.

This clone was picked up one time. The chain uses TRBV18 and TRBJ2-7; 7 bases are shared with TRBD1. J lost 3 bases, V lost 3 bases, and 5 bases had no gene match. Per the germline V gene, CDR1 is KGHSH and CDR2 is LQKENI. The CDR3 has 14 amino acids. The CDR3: CASSPQQGVYEQYF. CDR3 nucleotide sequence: TGTGCCAGCTCACCTCAGCAGGGGGTCTACGAGCAGTACTTC.

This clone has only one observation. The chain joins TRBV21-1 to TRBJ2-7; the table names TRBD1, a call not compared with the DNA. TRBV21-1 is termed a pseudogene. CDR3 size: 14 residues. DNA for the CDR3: TGTGCCAGCAGCCAACTACGACAGGGCAAAGAGCAGTACTTC. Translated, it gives CASSQLRQGKEQYF.

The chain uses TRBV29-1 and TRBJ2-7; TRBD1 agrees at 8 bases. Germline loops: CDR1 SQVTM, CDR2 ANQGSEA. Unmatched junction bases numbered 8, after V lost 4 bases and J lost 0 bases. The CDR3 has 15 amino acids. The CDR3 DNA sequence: TGCAGCGTTGTGATCCCGGGACAGGTCTCCTACGAGCAGTACTTC. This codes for CSVVIPGQVSYEQYF.

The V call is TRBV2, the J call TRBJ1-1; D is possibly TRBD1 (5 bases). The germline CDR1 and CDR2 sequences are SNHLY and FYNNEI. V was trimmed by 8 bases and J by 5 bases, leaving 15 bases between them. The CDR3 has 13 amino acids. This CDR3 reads CASGLGEGTEAFF. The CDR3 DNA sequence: TGTGCCAGCGGACTGGGGGAGGGAACTGAAGCTTTCTTT.

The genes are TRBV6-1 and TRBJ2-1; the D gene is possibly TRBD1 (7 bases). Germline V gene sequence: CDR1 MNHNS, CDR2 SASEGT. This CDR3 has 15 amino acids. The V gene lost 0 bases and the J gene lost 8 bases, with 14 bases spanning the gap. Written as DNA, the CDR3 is TGTGCCAGCAGTGAAGCGGGGACAGTAGCGGATGAGCAGTTCTTC. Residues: CASSEAGTVADEQFF.

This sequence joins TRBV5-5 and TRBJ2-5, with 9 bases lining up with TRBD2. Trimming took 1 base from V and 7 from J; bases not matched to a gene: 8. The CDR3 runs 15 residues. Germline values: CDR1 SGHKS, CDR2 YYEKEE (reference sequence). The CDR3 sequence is CASSLSSGGPGTQYF. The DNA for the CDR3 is TGTGCCAGCAGCTTGAGTAGCGGGGGCCCGGGGACCCAGTACTTC.

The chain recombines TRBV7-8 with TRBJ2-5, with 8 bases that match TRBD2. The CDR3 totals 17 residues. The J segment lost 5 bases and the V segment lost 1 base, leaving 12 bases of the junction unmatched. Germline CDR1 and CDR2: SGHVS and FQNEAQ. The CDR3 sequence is CASSLGYLAGGEETQYF. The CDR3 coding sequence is TGTGCCAGCAGCTTAGGATATTTGGCGGGAGGAGAGGAGACCCAGTACTTC.